Listed below are T cell receptor beta chains from one sample, sequenced in a study of blood T cell repertoires in COVID-19. Method: immunoSEQ multiplex PCR; TCRdb's copy keeps in-frame clones and lacks some. This table holds about 280,000 clones, 70% to 90% found once. The sample consisted of PBMCs or T cells enriched from blood (not recorded which). The receptors were sampled from a woman in her thirties or forties who had recovered from COVID-19. CDR3s include the opening cysteine and the closing phenylalanine or tryptophan. The D gene is left open where the match is weak. Clone sizes are given selectively: once, few, many, or a class where the clone is expanded.

J	size	D	V	CDR3	DNA
TRBJ2-5	NA	TRBD2	TRBV7-2	CASSGQGLAETQYF	TGTGCCAGCAGCGGACAGGGACTAGCGGAGACCCAGTACTTC
TRBJ2-3	NA	NA	TRBV28	CASRPQGTDTQYF	TGTGCCAGCAGGCCCCAGGGGACAGATACGCAGTATTTT
TRBJ1-1	NA	NA	TRBV18	CASSLNAGDSRTEAFF	TGTGCCAGCTCACTAAATGCGGGGGACTCTAGGACTGAAGCTTTCTTT
TRBJ2-5	NA	NA	TRBV9	CASSVSSRETQYF	TGTGCCAGCAGCGTCTCTAGCCGAGAGACCCAGTACTTC
TRBJ1-2	NA	NA	TRBV9	CASSVGENYGYTF	TGTGCCAGCAGCGTAGGGGAGAACTATGGCTACACCTTC
TRBJ2-3	once	TRBD2	TRBV11-1	CASSLAGGRDTQYF	TGTGCCAGCAGCTTAGCGGGAGGGCGAGATACGCAGTATTTT
TRBJ2-7	NA	TRBD2	TRBV3-1/TRBV3-2	CASSQVGLAGGSEQYF	TGTGCCAGCAGCCAAGTCGGGCTAGCGGGAGGGAGCGAGCAGTACTTC
TRBJ2-1	few	TRBD2	TRBV7-7	CASSPTPSGTYNEQFF	TGTGCTAGCAGCCCAACTCCTAGCGGAACTTACAATGAGCAGTTCTTC
TRBJ2-3	NA	NA	TRBV29-1	CSPQGHSDTQYF	TGCAGCCCCCAGGGGCATTCAGATACGCAGTATTTT
TRBJ2-3	NA	NA	TRBV7-2	CASSTRAIGGTDTQYF	TGTGCCAGCAGCACCCGGGCCATAGGAGGGACAGATACGCAGTATTTT
TRBJ1-1	NA	TRBD1	TRBV28	CASSTRDRVNTEAFF	TGTGCCAGCAGTACCCGGGACAGGGTGAACACTGAAGCTTTCTTT
TRBJ2-7	NA	TRBD1	TRBV12-3/TRBV12-4	CASSRQGAYEQYF	TGTGCCAGCAGTCGACAGGGGGCGTACGAGCAGTACTTC
TRBJ1-1	NA	TRBD1	TRBV10-3	CAISRGQMNTEAFF	TGTGCCATCAGTAGGGGGCAGATGAACACTGAAGCTTTCTTT
TRBJ1-2	NA	TRBD1	TRBV19	CASSIGTENYGYTF	TGTGCCAGTAGTATCGGGACAGAAAACTATGGCTACACCTTC
TRBJ2-1	NA	NA	TRBV2	CASSDQLGDEQFF	TGTGCCAGCAGTGACCAGCTAGGGGATGAGCAGTTCTTC
TRBJ2-3	NA	TRBD2	TRBV20-1	CSASVLAGVRSTDTQYF	TGCAGTGCTAGTGTCCTAGCGGGAGTGCGCAGCACAGATACGCAGTATTTT
TRBJ2-3	NA	TRBD2	TRBV5-4	CASSAGTWGGTDTQYF	TGTGCCAGCAGCGCCGGGACCTGGGGGGGTACAGATACGCAGTATTTT
TRBJ2-7	few	NA	TRBV7-9	CASSLSVLSTVYEQYF	TGTGCCAGCAGCTTATCCGTACTATCGACCGTCTACGAGCAGTACTTC
TRBJ2-7	few	TRBD2	TRBV28	CASSPLTSGNHEQYF	TGTGCCAGCAGTCCCCTGACTAGCGGGAACCACGAGCAGTACTTC
TRBJ2-2	once	NA	TRBV11-3	CASSLDLGVAGPGTGELFF	TGTGCCAGCAGCTTAGATCTCGGGGTCGCGGGGCCAGGCACCGGGGAGCTGTTTTTT